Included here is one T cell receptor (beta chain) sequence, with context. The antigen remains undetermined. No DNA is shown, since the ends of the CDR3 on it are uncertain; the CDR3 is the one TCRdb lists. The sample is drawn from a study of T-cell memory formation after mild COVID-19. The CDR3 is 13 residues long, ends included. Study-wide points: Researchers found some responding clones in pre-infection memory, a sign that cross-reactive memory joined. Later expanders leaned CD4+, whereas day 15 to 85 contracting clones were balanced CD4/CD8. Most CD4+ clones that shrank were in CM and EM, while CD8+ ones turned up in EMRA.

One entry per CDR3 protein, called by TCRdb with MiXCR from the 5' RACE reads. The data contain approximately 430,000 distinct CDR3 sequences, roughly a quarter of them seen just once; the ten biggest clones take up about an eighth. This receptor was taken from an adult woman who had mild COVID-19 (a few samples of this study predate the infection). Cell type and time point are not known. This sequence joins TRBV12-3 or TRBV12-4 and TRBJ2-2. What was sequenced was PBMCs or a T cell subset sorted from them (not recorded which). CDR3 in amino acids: CASSALRAGELFF.